Below are 16 T cell receptor beta chains sequenced from a single sample in a study of blood T cell repertoires in COVID-19. The data were produced by immunoSEQ multiplex PCR, yet TCRdb's version contains in-frame clones alone and is incomplete. Altogether under 300,000 clones are present, 86% being singletons, with the ten largest covering over 10%. Input material: peripheral blood. The receptors were sampled from a woman between 65 and 79 years old with COVID-19, enrolled during active disease.

This clone has a single count. The CDR3 nucleotides read TGCGCCAGCAGTGTTTTGGGACAGCAAAACACTGAAGCTTTCTTT. Encoded protein: CASSVLGQQNTEAFF. The chain recombines TRBV10-2 with TRBJ1-1, with 7 bases that match TRBD1. In germline, CDR1 is WSHSY, CDR2 SAAADI. V lost 4 bases and J lost 2; bases outside the gene matches: 7. This CDR3 is 15 amino acids long.

The J gene is TRBJ1-2, the V gene TRBV4-3; no definite D call. The CDR3 consists of 17 residues. From germline, CDR1 is LGHNA and CDR2 YSLEER. Trimming pared 1 base from V and 2 bases from J, leaving 17 bases between. CDR3 amino acids: CASSQGILGGQNYGYTF. In DNA, the CDR3 is TGCGCCAGCAGCCAAGGAATTCTCGGAGGGCAGAACTATGGCTACACCTTC.

The table lists this clone with a count of one. This sequence joins TRBV6-6 and TRBJ2-3, with TRBD1 matching over 9 bases. Germline CDR1 is MNHNY and CDR2 is SVGAGI (reference sequence). This CDR3 contains 14 residues. V shed 8 bases and J 0 bases; nucleotides not matched to a gene: 3. CDR3 nucleotide sequence: TGTGCCAGCCGAGACAGGGGGAGCACAGATACGCAGTATTTT. This gives the protein CASRDRGSTDTQYF.

This chain connects TRBV7-2 to TRBJ1-5; possible D gene TRBD1, 6 bases. V was pared by 8 bases and J by 0 bases, with 11 bases between. Germline CDR1 reads SGHTA; CDR2 reads FQGNSA. CDR3 length: 14 residues. CDR3 sequence (DNA): TGTGCCAGCGGGGGACAATATAGCAATCAGCCCCAGCATTTT. Translation gives CASGGQYSNQPQHF.

The chain couples TRBV18 to TRBJ1-2, with unresolved D. The germline V gene encodes CDR1 KGHSH and CDR2 LQKENI. Trimming stripped 4 bases from V and 3 bases from J, with 18 bases between. The CDR3 contains 16 residues. The CDR3 spells CASSQMRESYDYGYTF. The DNA of the CDR3 is TGTGCCAGCTCACAAATGCGAGAATCATACGACTATGGCTACACCTTC.

The chain joins TRBV19 to TRBJ1-1; D gene ambiguous. CDR3 length: 12 amino acids. CDR1 LNHDA and CDR2 SQIVND come from the germline V gene (reference sequence). With 5 bases removed from V and 3 bases from J, the gap between germline ends came to 7 bases. CDR3 residues: CASSDRDTEAFF. CDR3 DNA: TGTGCCAGTAGTGACCGGGACACTGAAGCTTTCTTT.

The chain carries TRBV24-1 and TRBJ1-2; 8 bases match TRBD1. The V gene's germline CDR1 is KGHDR and CDR2 SFDVKD. Germline trimming cut 7 bases from V and 1 base from J; bases unmatched to any gene: 4. This CDR3 has 14 amino acids. CDR3 residues: CATSDRGFNYGYTF. The CDR3 coding sequence is TGTGCCACCAGCGACAGGGGTTTTAACTATGGCTACACCTTC.

The chain employs TRBV5-1 and TRBJ1-1; the D is unclear. Looked up from germline, CDR1 is SGHRS and CDR2 is YFSETQ. Deletions cut 2 bases from V and 1 base from J, with 9 bases between. The CDR3 runs 14 residues. The CDR3 is CASSFRQENTEAFF. The DNA of the CDR3 is TGCGCCAGCAGCTTCCGTCAGGAGAACACTGAAGCTTTCTTT.

This clone was counted only a few times. The rearrangement joins TRBV7-2 to TRBJ2-2, with D perhaps matching TRBD2 (6 bases). This CDR3 has 15 amino acids. Germline CDR1 reads SGHTA; CDR2 reads FQGNSA. Between the trimmed V and J ends, which lost 4 bases and 2 bases, there was a span of 11 bases. For the CDR3, the DNA is TGTGCCAGCAGCTACTCCGGGACTAACACCGGGGAGCTGTTTTTT. This translates into CASSYSGTNTGELFF.

V usage is TRBV15 and J usage is TRBJ2-3; 8 nucleotides line up with TRBD2. V lost 0 bases and J lost 5; bases outside the gene matches: 10. The CDR3 is made up of 17 amino acids. Germline loops: CDR1 LNHNV, CDR2 YYDKDF (reference sequence). The CDR3: CATSRDRAGGGEDTQYF. CDR3 coding DNA: TGTGCCACCAGCAGAGATCGCGCGGGGGGCGGGGAAGATACGCAGTATTTT.

This clone has more than one count but fewer than ten. The V and J genes are TRBV25-1 and TRBJ2-7, with 7 nucleotides matching TRBD1. The germline V gene encodes CDR1 MGHDK and CDR2 SYGVNS. This CDR3 is built from 13 residues. The V gene end was trimmed by 6 bases and the J gene end by 4 bases; junction bases not matched to a gene: 6. CDR3 region: CASRGQEQYEQYF. The CDR3 DNA follows: TGTGCCAGCAGAGGACAGGAACAGTACGAGCAGTACTTC.

The rearrangement uses TRBV6-6 and TRBJ1-1; no clear D gene. CDR1 is MNHNY, CDR2 SVGAGI, per germline (reference sequence). Trimming stripped 3 bases from V and 4 bases from J, with 15 bases between. The CDR3 runs to 15 residues. The DNA for the CDR3 is TGTGCCAGCAGTTATGGGAGGGAGGCAGGCACTGAAGCTTTCTTT. Translation: CASSYGREAGTEAFF.

The chain employs TRBV6-5 and TRBJ1-2, with 8 bases aligning to TRBD1. V dropped 6 bases and J dropped 3; count of bases not matched to a gene: 3. The CDR3 length is 13 residues. Germline CDR1 is MNHEY and CDR2 is SVGAGI. The CDR3 DNA follows: TGTGCCAGCAGAAAGACAGGGGACTATGGCTACACCTTC. Its translation: CASRKTGDYGYTF.

The CDR3 region is CASSQVTSGGANEQFF. The CDR3 coding sequence is TGTGCCAGCAGCCAAGTAACTAGCGGGGGGGCCAATGAGCAGTTCTTC. The V and J genes are TRBV3-1 (or the pseudogene TRBV3-2) and TRBJ2-1; 13 nucleotides match TRBD2. V lost 1 base, J lost 6 bases, and 3 bases stayed unmatched. This CDR3 is built from 16 residues. Germline-derived CDR1 and CDR2 are LGHDT and YNNKEL (reference sequence).

This clone was picked up a small number of times. The chain combines TRBV19 with TRBJ2-3, with a possible D match to TRBD2 (6 bases). Germline V gene lookup returns CDR1 LNHDA and CDR2 SQIVND (reference sequence). V was trimmed by 7 bases and J by 0 bases, leaving 17 bases between them. The CDR3 loop spans 16 amino acids. CDR3 region: CASTPRWGTSTDTQYF. CDR3 coding DNA: TGTGCCAGTACCCCCCGGTGGGGGACTAGCACAGATACGCAGTATTTT. Complete variable domain (other parts from reference TRBV19 and TRBJ2-3): DGGITQSPKYLFRKEGQNVTLSCEQNLNHDAMYWYRQDPGQGLRLIYYSQIVNDFQKGDIAEGYSVSREKKESFPLTVTSAQKNPTAFYLCASTPRWGTSTDTQYFGPGTRLTVL.

J is TRBJ1-5 and V is TRBV12-3 or TRBV12-4; D is unclear. Trimming removed 3 bases from V and 6 bases from J, with 9 bases in between. This CDR3 contains 13 residues. CDR3 sequence (DNA): TGTGCCAGCAGTTTTCTAGATACTCAGCCCCAGCATTTT. It is translated as CASSFLDTQPQHF.